The TCR beta chain under discussion was sequenced for a study of OX40 agonist ivuxolimab in advanced cancers. Sampling times: baseline, cycle 4 day 1, cycle 7 day 1. Study results and caveats: The investigators did not determine what antigen specificity the expanded peripheral T cells had. Patients with a partial response at 0.1-3.0 mg/kg had among the lowest clonal expansion.

Comment on this clone: Antigen: not known.

Assay: immunoSEQ multiplex PCR; the TCRdb copy retains only in-frame clones and omits some. The sample has 96,000 or so clones; roughly four fifths are singletons. This sequence originates from an adult with an advanced solid tumor such as melanoma, head and neck, liver or kidney cancer. Sequencing was performed on CD4+ or CD8+ T cells sorted from blood, taken in a trial of the OX40 agonist ivuxolimab.

CDR3 in amino acids: CASSHRRGTDTQYF. DNA for the CDR3: TGTGCCAGCAGTCACCGACGGGGCACAGATACGCAGTATTTT. The rearrangement joins TRBV6-1 to TRBJ2-3; D is ambiguous. V was cut by 5 bases and J by 1 base, with 10 bases left in between. The CDR3 loop spans 14 amino acids. Germline V gives CDR1 MNHNS, CDR2 SASEGT.